This T cell receptor (beta chain) was retrieved from a study of blood T cell repertoires in COVID-19. Unmatched junction bases numbered 3, after V lost 0 bases and J lost 4 bases. This CDR3 has 15 amino acids. Germline V gene data show CDR1 as SGHNT and CDR2 as YYREEE (reference sequence). Source study methods: Reference gene primer amplification yielded estimated nucleated cell counts. Libraries were prepared by immunoSEQ multiplex PCR; TCRdb keeps only in-frame clonotypes and omits some of them. The D gene and trimming were derived from the DNA, and the V and J assignments and clone size from that table. This table has 88,000 or so clones, less than 90% appearing once.

Material: peripheral blood. The gene calls are TRBV5-4 and TRBJ2-7, with 11 bases fitting TRBD2. The receptor's source is a man between 60 and 75 years old with acute or convalescent COVID-19. CDR3 amino acids: CASSLASGRRYEQYF. DNA for the CDR3: TGTGCCAGCAGCTTGGCTAGCGGGAGGCGTTACGAGCAGTACTTC.